This T cell receptor (beta chain) is from a study of Ad26.COV2.S vaccination and SARS-CoV-2 variants. Whole-study context: Donor had been placed in the Ad26.COV2.S arm of the COV1001 trial. By the intramuscular route, Ad26.COV2.S was given once, or twice 56 days apart. Findings and caveats of the study: Breadth and depth estimates from TCRs may understate total T cell responses.

The treatment denotes: roughly 18 received Ad26.COV2.S at low or high dose, single or two shots; several received placebo; per-sample allocation not given. Vaccine and placebo recipients were sampled on day 63 after the first injection. Comment on this clone: The target antigen is unknown.

Profiled with immunoSEQ multiplex PCR; TCRdb holds only in-frame clones, not every one. The table records roughly 510,000 clones, 87% of them present only once. Looked up from germline, CDR1 is SGHNT and CDR2 is YYREEE (reference sequence). The CDR3 has 15 residues. With 0 bases clipped from V and 1 base from J, the junction kept 2 bases outside the gene matches. This sample comprised peripheral blood, obtained in a trial of Ad26.COV2.S vaccine versus placebo. The chain links TRBV5-4 to TRBJ2-7; TRBD1 aligns across 9 bases. This receptor was taken from a person aged 18 to 65 who received the Ad26.COV2.S COVID-19 vaccine or a placebo. The CDR3 reads CASSLEGQGSYEQYF. For the CDR3, the DNA is TGTGCCAGCAGCTTGGAGGGACAGGGTTCCTACGAGCAGTACTTC.